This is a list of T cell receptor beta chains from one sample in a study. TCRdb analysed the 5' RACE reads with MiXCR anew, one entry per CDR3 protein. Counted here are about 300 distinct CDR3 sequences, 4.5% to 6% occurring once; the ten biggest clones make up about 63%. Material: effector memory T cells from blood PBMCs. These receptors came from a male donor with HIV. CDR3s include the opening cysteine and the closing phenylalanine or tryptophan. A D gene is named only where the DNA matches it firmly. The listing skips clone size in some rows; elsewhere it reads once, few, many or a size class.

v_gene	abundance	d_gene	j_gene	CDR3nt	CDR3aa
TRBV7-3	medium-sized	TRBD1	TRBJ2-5	TGTGCCAGCAGCTTCACAGGGGGAGAGACCCAGTACTTC	CASSFTGGETQYF
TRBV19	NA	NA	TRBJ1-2	TGTGCCACTCATCGGACGGGGTCTACTGGCTACACCTTC	CATHRTGSTGYTF
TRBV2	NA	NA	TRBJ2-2	TGTGCCAGCAGTGAAGCGCACAGGGTTGGCGGGGAGCTGTTTTTT	CASSEAHRVGGELFF
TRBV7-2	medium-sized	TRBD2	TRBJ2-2	TGTGCCAGCAGCTTAGACCGGACTAGCGGGGTTACCGGGGAGCTGTTTTTT	CASSLDRTSGVTGELFF
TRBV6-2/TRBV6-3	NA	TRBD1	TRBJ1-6	TGTGCCAGCAGTTACGGACAGGGGTATAATTCACCCCTCCACTTT	CASSYGQGYNSPLHF
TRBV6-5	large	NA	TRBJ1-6	TGTGCCAGCAGTATACGGCCCGTCTCCTATAATTCACCCCTCCACTTT	CASSIRPVSYNSPLHF
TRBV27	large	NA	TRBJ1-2	TGTGCCAGCAGTTTCCGGGCCAGTTATGGCTACACCTTC	CASSFRASYGYTF
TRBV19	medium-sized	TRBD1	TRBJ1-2	TGTGCCAGTAGCATGGTTTCTACGGGACAGGGCTTCTATGGCTACACCTTC	CASSMVSTGQGFYGYTF
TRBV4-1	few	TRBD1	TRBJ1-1	TGCGCCAGCAGCCCCCCAACAACCGGGACAGGGCCCATAAACACTGAAGCTTTCTTT	CASSPPTTGTGPINTEAFF
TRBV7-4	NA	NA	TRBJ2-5	TGTGCCAGCAGCCTAGGACCCTATCACGAGACCCAGTACTTC	CASSLGPYHETQYF
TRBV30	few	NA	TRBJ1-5	TGTGCCTGGAGTCGAGGGACGAATCAGCCCCAGCATTTT	CAWSRGTNQPQHF
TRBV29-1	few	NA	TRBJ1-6	TGCAGCGTTGGGCAGGAGATCAATTCACCCCTCCACTTT	CSVGQEINSPLHF
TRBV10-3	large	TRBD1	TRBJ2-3	TGTGCCATCACCATGACAGGGATCACAGATACGCAGTATTTT	CAITMTGITDTQYF
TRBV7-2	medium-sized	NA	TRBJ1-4	TGTGCCAGCAGCTTCGTTTCGGGACTGGAGAATGAAAAACTGTTTTTT	CASSFVSGLENEKLFF
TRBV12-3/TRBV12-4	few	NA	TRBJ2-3	TGTGCCAGCAGTCAGGACCGCACAGATACGCAGTATTTT	CASSQDRTDTQYF
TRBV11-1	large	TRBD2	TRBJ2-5	TGTGCCAGCAGCTTACGGGGACTAGGACAGACCCAGTACTTC	CASSLRGLGQTQYF
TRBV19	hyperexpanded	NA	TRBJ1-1	TGTGCCAGTAGTATTCCAGGAGGTGCGAACACTGAAGCTTTCTTT	CASSIPGGANTEAFF
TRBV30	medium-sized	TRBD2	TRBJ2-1	TGTGCCTGGAACGAGGGCGGGGGGGCCGGGTATGAGCAGTTCTTC	CAWNEGGGAGYEQFF
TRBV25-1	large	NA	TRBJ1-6	TGTGCCAGCAGTGAATTGTCGGTTGCCAATTCACCCCTCCACTTT	CASSELSVANSPLHF
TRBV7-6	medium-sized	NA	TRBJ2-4	TGTGCCAGCAGCCCTAAAGGGCGCAGGGAGAACATTCAGTACTTC	CASSPKGRRENIQYF
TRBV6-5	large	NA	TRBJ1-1	TGTGCCAGCAGTTACTGGGGCACTGAAGCTTTCTTT	CASSYWGTEAFF
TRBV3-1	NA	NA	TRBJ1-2	TGTGCCAGCAGCCAAGTCGGCAACTATGGCTACACCTTC	CASSQVGNYGYTF
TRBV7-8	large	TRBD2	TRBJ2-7	TGTGCCAGCAGCTTTCCGCTAGCGGGGACCTACGAGCAGTACTTC	CASSFPLAGTYEQYF
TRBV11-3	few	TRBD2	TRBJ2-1	TGTGCCAGCAGCTTAACCGGGGGGGGCTACAATGAGCAGTTCTTC	CASSLTGGGYNEQFF
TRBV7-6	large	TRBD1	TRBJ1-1	TGTGCCAGCAGCTCACTGACAGGGGCTCGGGACACTGAAGCTTTCTTT	CASSSLTGARDTEAFF
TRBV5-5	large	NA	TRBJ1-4	TGTGCCAGCAGCTCGGGTATCTTGGAAAAACTGTTTTTT	CASSSGILEKLFF
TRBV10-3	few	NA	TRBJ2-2	TGTGCCACCCGCGGCGACACCTACACCGGGGAGCTGTTTTTT	CATRGDTYTGELFF
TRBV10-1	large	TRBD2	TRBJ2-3	TGCGCCAGCAGTAGCGGGGGGGGAGATACGCAGTATTTT	CASSSGGGDTQYF
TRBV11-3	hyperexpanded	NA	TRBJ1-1	TGTGCCAGCAGCTTGATCGGCGGGATCCCCACTGAAGCTTTCTTT	CASSLIGGIPTEAFF
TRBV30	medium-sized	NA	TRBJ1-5	TGTGCCTGGAGTCAACAGGGCCAGCCCCAGCATTTT	CAWSQQGQPQHF
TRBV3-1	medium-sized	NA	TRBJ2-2	TGTGCCAGCGGGACCCACGGGGAGCTGTTTTTT	CASGTHGELFF
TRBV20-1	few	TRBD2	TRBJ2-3	TGCAGTGCTAGGACTAGCGGGGTTAGCACAGATACGCAGTATTTT	CSARTSGVSTDTQYF
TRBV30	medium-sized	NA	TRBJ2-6	TGTGCCTGGGAGGCGGGGGCCAACGTCCTGACTTTC	CAWEAGANVLTF
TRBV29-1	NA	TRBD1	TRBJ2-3	TGCAGCACTGGACAGGGGCAAGATACGCAGTATTTT	CSTGQGQDTQYF
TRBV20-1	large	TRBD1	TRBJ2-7	TGCAGTGTTAGGGGGCGGTACGAGCAGTACTTC	CSVRGRYEQYF
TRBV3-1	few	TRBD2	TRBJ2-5	TGTGCCAGCAGCCATTCCCTAGCGGGGGAAGAGACCCAGTACTTC	CASSHSLAGEETQYF
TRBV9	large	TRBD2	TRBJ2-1	TGTGCCAGCAGCGTACGGACCGGGGGGTTCTACAATGAGCAGTTCTTC	CASSVRTGGFYNEQFF
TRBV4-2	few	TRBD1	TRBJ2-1	TGTGCCAGCAGCCCGACCGGGACAGAATACAATGAGCAGTTCTTC	CASSPTGTEYNEQFF
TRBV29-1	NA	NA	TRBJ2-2	TGCAGCGTCATGACTACTCGGGCCGGGGAGCTGTTTTTT	CSVMTTRAGELFF
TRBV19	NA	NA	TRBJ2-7	TGTGCCAGCAGGGACCCCCAAGGCGCCTACGAGCAGTACTTC	CASRDPQGAYEQYF
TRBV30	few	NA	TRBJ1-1	TGTGCCTGGAGTGTTGGTCGGGGTTACACTGAAGCTTTCTTT	CAWSVGRGYTEAFF
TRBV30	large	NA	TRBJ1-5	TGTGCCTGGAGTGTAGGGCAGGGTACAGAACAGCCCCAGCATTTT	CAWSVGQGTEQPQHF
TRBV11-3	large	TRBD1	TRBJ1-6	TGTGCCAGCAGCTTAGTTTCCGGACAGGACTATAATTCACCCCTCCACTTT	CASSLVSGQDYNSPLHF
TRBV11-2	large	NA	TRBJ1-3	TGTGCCAGCAGCCCCGGAAACACCATATATTTT	CASSPGNTIYF
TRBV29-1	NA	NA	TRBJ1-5	TGCAGCGTTGACGTGGGGGGCAATCAGCCCCAGCATTTT	CSVDVGGNQPQHF